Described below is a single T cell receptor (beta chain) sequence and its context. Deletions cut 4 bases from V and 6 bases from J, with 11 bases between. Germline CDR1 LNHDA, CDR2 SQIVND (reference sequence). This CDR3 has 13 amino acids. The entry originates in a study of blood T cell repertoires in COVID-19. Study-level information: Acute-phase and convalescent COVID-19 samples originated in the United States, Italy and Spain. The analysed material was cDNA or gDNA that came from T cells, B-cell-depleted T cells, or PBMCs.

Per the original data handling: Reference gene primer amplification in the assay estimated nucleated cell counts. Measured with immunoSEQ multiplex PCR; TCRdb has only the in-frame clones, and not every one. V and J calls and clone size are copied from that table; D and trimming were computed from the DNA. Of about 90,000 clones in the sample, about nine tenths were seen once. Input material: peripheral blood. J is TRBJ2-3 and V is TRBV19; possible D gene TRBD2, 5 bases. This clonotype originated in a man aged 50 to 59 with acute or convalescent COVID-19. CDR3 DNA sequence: TGTGCCAGTAGTACTCGGGGATTGGATACGCAGTATTTT. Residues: CASSTRGLDTQYF.